The 22 T cell receptor beta chains below all came from one sample that was sequenced in a study of identical twins. Using its own MiXCR run on the 5' RACE reads, TCRdb lists one record per CDR3 protein. The table records 150,000 or so distinct CDR3 sequences, approximately 4% of them present only once. Sequencing used memory T cells sorted from blood. These receptors came from a man aged 18 to 29 in good health.

This clonotype showed up many times. V usage is TRBV7-2 and J usage is TRBJ2-1; D is ambiguous. Germline V gives CDR1 SGHTA, CDR2 FQGNSA. The V end was cut by 2 bases, the J end by 1 base, with 6 bases between. The CDR3 is 14 amino acids. The DNA of the CDR3 is TGTGCCAGCAGCTTAAGCGAATCCTACAATGAGCAGTTCTTC. Amino acids: CASSLSESYNEQFF. Complete variable domain (other parts from reference TRBV7-2 and TRBJ2-1): GAGVSQSPSNKVTEKGKDVELRCDPISGHTALYWYRQSLGQGLEFLIYFQGNSAPDKSGLPSDRFSAERTGGSVSTLTIQRTQQEDSAVYLCASSLSESYNEQFFGPGTRLTVL.

This clonotype was seen many times. CDR3 region: CASSLDRVANKQFF. The CDR3 DNA follows: TGTGCCAGCAGCTTAGATCGGGTGGCGAATAAGCAGTTCTTC. The rearrangement joins TRBV11-2 to TRBJ2-1, with unresolved D. Germline-derived CDR1 and CDR2 are SGHAT and FQNNGV. V dropped 0 bases and J dropped 11 bases, with 14 bases sitting between them. CDR3 length: 14 amino acids.

This chain uses TRBV20-1 with TRBJ2-6; D gene ambiguous. V was clipped by 2 bases and J by 2 bases, with 10 bases between them. The CDR3 is made up of 15 amino acids. CDR1 is DFQATT and CDR2 is SNEGSKA in the germline V gene (reference sequence). Here the CDR3 DNA reads TGCAGTGCTAGACCGTTGGGGACTGGGGCCAACGTCCTGACTTTC. Protein sequence: CSARPLGTGANVLTF.

This clonotype was counted many times. The chain joins TRBV24-1 to TRBJ1-6, with 12 bases aligning to TRBD1. The CDR3 is made up of 14 amino acids. Per the germline V gene, CDR1 is KGHDR and CDR2 is SFDVKD. V lost 7 bases to trimming and J lost 14 bases; unmatched junction nucleotides: 8. This CDR3 is CATSPGTGGASLHF. The CDR3 region has the DNA TGTGCCACCAGCCCTGGGACAGGGGGCGCATCCCTCCACTTT.

The rearrangement links TRBV6-1 to TRBJ2-7; TRBD1 matches 11 bases. Per germline, CDR1 MNHNS and CDR2 SASEGT. The CDR3 contains 15 residues. Trimming removed 6 bases from V and 2 bases from J; junction bases left unmatched: 6. DNA for the CDR3: TGTGCCAGCAGGGCGGGACAGGGGGGTACCTACGAGCAGTACGTC. Translated, it gives CASRAGQGGTYEQYV.

This clonotype has at least ten counts. The chain uses TRBV20-1 and TRBJ2-5; TRBD1 matches at 10 bases. The germline V gene encodes CDR1 DFQATT and CDR2 SNEGSKA (reference sequence). The CDR3 consists of 12 residues. Germline trimming cut 5 bases from V and 4 bases from J; bases unmatched to any gene: 1. CDR3 coding DNA: TGCAGTGCTGACAGGGGGCTAGAGACCCAGTACTTC. This sequence encodes CSADRGLETQYF.

This clonotype was counted at least ten times. The J gene is TRBJ2-5, the V gene TRBV5-6; D is unclear. Germline V gene data show CDR1 as SGHDT and CDR2 as YYEEEE. CDR3 length: 13 residues. V gave up 3 bases and J gave up 5 bases, with 11 bases separating them. The CDR3 nucleotides read TGTGCCAGCAGCTCCGACCTATGGGAGACCCAGTACTTC. It translates to CASSSDLWETQYF.

This clonotype was counted ten times or more. The rearrangement links TRBV6-5 to TRBJ2-7; D is undetermined. Germline CDR1 is MNHEY and CDR2 is SVGAGI. This CDR3 contains 14 residues. Trimming removed 4 bases at V and 0 bases at J, with 10 bases between. Here the CDR3 DNA reads TGTGCCAGCAGTTCATCCCCGAACTCCTACGAGCAGTACTTC. Protein product: CASSSSPNSYEQYF.

This clonotype appeared many times. The chain employs TRBV11-1 and TRBJ2-7; D unclear. CDR3 size: 12 residues. In germline, CDR1 is SGHAT, CDR2 FQDESV (reference sequence). V gave up 2 bases and J gave up 6 bases, with 8 bases separating them. The CDR3 DNA follows: TGTGCCAGCAGCTTAATTTCAGGCGAGCAGTACTTC. Its protein product is CASSLISGEQYF.

This clonotype was seen many times. The chain employs TRBV9 and TRBJ2-7; 10 bases are shared with TRBD2. Germline V lookup: CDR1 SGDLS, CDR2 YYNGEE. The CDR3 extends over 19 amino acids. J lost 1 base, V lost 0 bases, and 13 bases had no gene match. For the CDR3, the DNA is TGTGCCAGCAGCGTAGGGCTAGCGGGAGTAGCGTTCGGGTCCTACGAGCAGTACTTC. Translated, it gives CASSVGLAGVAFGSYEQYF.

This clonotype was seen repeatedly, ten times or more. This chain links TRBV5-6 with TRBJ2-7, with 7 nucleotides matching TRBD1. The ends lost 4 bases at V and 6 bases at J; junction bases unmatched: 4. This CDR3 comprises 12 residues. The V gene's germline CDR1 is SGHDT and CDR2 YYEEEE. In nucleotides, the CDR3 is TGTGCCAGCAGCCCACAGGGGAGCGAGCAGTACTTC. Translated, it gives CASSPQGSEQYF.

The J gene is TRBJ1-4, the V gene TRBV12-3 or TRBV12-4; tentatively, D is TRBD1 (5 bases). The CDR3 covers 15 residues. V dropped 5 bases and J dropped 8 bases, with 18 bases sitting between them. In DNA form, the CDR3 reads TGTGCCAGCAGTCCGCGGACATCTCGGGGAGAAAAACTGTTTTTT. Amino acids: CASSPRTSRGEKLFF.

In this sample, this clonotype turned up many times. The V gene is TRBV4-1, the J gene TRBJ1-4; the match to TRBD1 covers 8 bases. The CDR3 totals 14 residues. V was clipped by 4 bases and J by 8 bases; unmatched bases: 6. From germline, CDR1 is MGHRA and CDR2 YSYEKL. CDR3 in amino acids: CASSPGTGKEKLFF. The CDR3 DNA is TGCGCCAGCAGCCCCGGGACAGGAAAGGAAAAACTGTTTTTT.

Ten or more counts support this clonotype. V gene TRBV12-3 or TRBV12-4 combines with J gene TRBJ2-7; 8 bases are a match to TRBD2. The CDR3 totals 15 residues. The J segment lost 2 bases and the V segment lost 3 bases, leaving 6 bases of the junction unmatched. The DNA for the CDR3 is TGTGCCAGCAGTTTGTTCAGCGGGAGACCCTACGAGCAGTACTTC. This encodes CASSLFSGRPYEQYF.

The J gene is TRBJ1-2, the V gene TRBV5-1; D may be TRBD1 (6 bases). In germline, CDR1 is SGHRS, CDR2 YFSETQ. The CDR3 spans 14 residues. V lost 4 bases and J lost 6, with 16 bases in between. DNA of the CDR3: TGCGCCAGCAGCCAATACGGACAGTATGATGGCTACACCTTC. It codes for CASSQYGQYDGYTF.

The chain joins TRBV28 to TRBJ1-2; 9 bases align to TRBD1. The CDR3 runs 13 residues. Unmatched junction bases numbered 7, after V lost 7 bases and J lost 7 bases. Germline values: CDR1 MDHEN, CDR2 SYDVKM. DNA of the CDR3: TGTGCCAGCATCGGGACAGGGCTTGCTGGCTACACCTTC. Its protein product is CASIGTGLAGYTF.

The V call is TRBV4-1, the J call TRBJ1-3, with unresolved D. Per the germline V gene, CDR1 is MGHRA and CDR2 is YSYEKL. Trimming pared 5 bases from V and 1 base from J, leaving 15 bases between. The CDR3 sequence is 16 residues long. CDR3 nucleotide sequence: TGCGCCAGCAGCTACCCTGGGAGGGAATCTGGAAACACCATATATTTT. Translated, it gives CASSYPGRESGNTIYF.

In this sample, this clonotype turned up many times. The chain combines TRBV7-7 with TRBJ2-3, with 11 bases that match TRBD2. CDR1 is SSHAT, CDR2 FNYEAQ, per germline (reference sequence). V was clipped by 5 bases and J by 4 bases; unmatched bases: 5. This CDR3 comprises 15 residues. The DNA of the CDR3 is TGTGCCAGCAGCGCCGGTAGCGGGAGGGCAGATACGCAGTATTTT. This codes for CASSAGSGRADTQYF.

Many counts were recorded for this clonotype. This chain uses TRBV7-6 with TRBJ2-2; possibly TRBD2 for D (5 bases). Germline V gene lookup returns CDR1 SGHVS and CDR2 FNYEAQ. V shed 1 base and J shed 6 bases, with 12 bases lying between them. The CDR3 is 15 amino acids. In DNA, the CDR3 is TGTGCCAGCAGCTTAGGTCGTTTGAGGGCCGGGGAGCTGTTTTTT. Protein: CASSLGRLRAGELFF.

With regard to this clonotype: A read error may be the cause here, since a much bigger clone is one base away. V gene TRBV6-1 combines with J gene TRBJ2-4; D might be TRBD1 or TRBD2, each matching 5 bases. This CDR3 is built from 15 residues. CDR1 MNHNS and CDR2 SASEGT come from the germline V gene. CDR3 coding DNA: TGTACCAGCACAACGGGGCAGATAGCCAAAAACATTCAGTACTTC. Amino acids: CTSTTGQIAKNIQYF.

This clonotype was found many times. The V gene is TRBV28, the J gene TRBJ1-2, with a tentative D call TRBD1 (5 bases). There are 16 residues in the CDR3. The germline V gene has CDR1 MDHEN and CDR2 SYDVKM. V was trimmed by 6 bases and J by 1 base, leaving 18 bases between them. CDR3 sequence (DNA): TGTGCCAGCAGAAAATCGGGACTCAGACTTAACTATGGCTACACCTTC. It specifies CASRKSGLRLNYGYTF.

This clonotype showed up many times. This chain uses TRBV27 with TRBJ1-1; TRBD1 matches 9 bases. Trimming removed 8 bases from V and 1 base from J; junction bases left unmatched: 17. The CDR3 contains 18 residues. Germline lookup yields CDR1 MNHEY and CDR2 SMNVEV (reference sequence). CDR3 residues: CASSFTRTGALGNTEAFF. The CDR3 DNA reads TGTGCCAGCTCATTTACCCGGACAGGGGCTTTGGGGAACACTGAAGCTTTCTTT.